A single count supports the clone carrying this T cell receptor (beta chain). The sample comes from a study of blood T cells in healthy people across ages. V shed 3 bases and J shed 4 bases, with 16 bases lying between them. The CDR3 contains 15 residues. It was with a sample-barcoded 5' primer and a J-beta primer mix that a second PCR of about 6 to 12 cycles was run. TCRdb used MiXCR to reprocess the 5' RACE reads, holding one entry per CDR3 protein. Among roughly 830,000 distinct CDR3 sequences listed, approximately 67% were seen once. The material sequenced was blood. This TCR was recovered from a man aged 30-40 years in good health. V usage is TRBV12-3 or TRBV12-4 and J usage is TRBJ2-7, with D perhaps matching TRBD2 (6 bases). CDR3 amino acids: CASSLGGPPGYEQYF. CDR3 in DNA: TGTGCCAGCAGTTTGGGGGGTCCGCCCGGTTACGAGCAGTACTTC.